Sequencing of this TCR beta chain was carried out in a study of control samples from healthy donors and cancer patients. Here immunoSEQ multiplex PCR was the method, and the copy in TCRdb shows in-frame clones only, minus some. This table holds about 220,000 clones, 85% to 95% found once. This clone has more than one count but fewer than ten. Trimming cost V 6 bases and J 6 bases; bases outside gene matches: 8. The CDR3 consists of 15 residues. Looked up from germline, CDR1 is SEHNR and CDR2 is FQNEAQ (reference sequence). The sequenced material came from blood. The chain carries TRBV7-9 and TRBJ1-2, with TRBD1 matching over 12 bases. The receptor comes from a man aged 45-65 years in good health. The CDR3 loop is CASRGDRGQVDGYTF. CDR3 in DNA: TGTGCCAGCAGAGGGGACAGGGGGCAAGTTGATGGCTACACCTTC.